This T cell receptor beta chain appears in the sequencing data of a study of cytomegalovirus exposure and HLA in healthy donors. Study findings and constraints: The authors later found most CMV-associated TCR beta chains appeared HLA-restricted. The study listed approximately 170 cytomegalovirus-associated TCR beta chains.

It was with 60 Vbeta and 13 Jbeta primers that the PCR ran. This table comes from immunoSEQ multiplex PCR, and its TCRdb copy is limited to in-frame clones, with some not included. Seen here are about 140,000 clones, 88% observed once, and the top ten hold around 0.5%. About this clone itself: What it binds is unknown.

The sequence derives from a woman between 40 and 55 years old in good health and CMV-seronegative. The sample taken for sequencing was PBMCs.

CDR3 nucleotide sequence: TGTGCCAGCAGCTTAGATGGACTAGCGTACGAGCAGTACTTC. Its translation is CASSLDGLAYEQYF. V gene TRBV13 combines with J gene TRBJ2-7; the match to TRBD2 covers 9 bases. The trim removed 1 base at V and 4 bases at J, leaving 2 bases unmatched. There are 14 residues in the CDR3. Germline values: CDR1 PRHDT, CDR2 FYEKMQ (reference sequence).